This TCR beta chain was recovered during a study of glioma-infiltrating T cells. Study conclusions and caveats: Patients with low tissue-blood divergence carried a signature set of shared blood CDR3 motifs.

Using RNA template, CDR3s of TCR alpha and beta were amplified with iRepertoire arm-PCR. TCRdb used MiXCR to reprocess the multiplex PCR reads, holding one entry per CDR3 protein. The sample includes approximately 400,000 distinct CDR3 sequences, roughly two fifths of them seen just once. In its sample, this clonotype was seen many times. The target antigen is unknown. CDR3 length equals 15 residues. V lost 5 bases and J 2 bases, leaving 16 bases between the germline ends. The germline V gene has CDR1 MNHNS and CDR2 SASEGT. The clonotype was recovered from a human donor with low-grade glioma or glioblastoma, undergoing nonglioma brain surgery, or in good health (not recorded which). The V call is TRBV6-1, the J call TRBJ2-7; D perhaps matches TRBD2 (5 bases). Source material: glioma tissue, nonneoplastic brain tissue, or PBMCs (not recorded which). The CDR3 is CASSSFAGRTYEQYF. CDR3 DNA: TGTGCCAGCAGTTCCTTTGCGGGTCGGACCTACGAGCAGTACTTC.